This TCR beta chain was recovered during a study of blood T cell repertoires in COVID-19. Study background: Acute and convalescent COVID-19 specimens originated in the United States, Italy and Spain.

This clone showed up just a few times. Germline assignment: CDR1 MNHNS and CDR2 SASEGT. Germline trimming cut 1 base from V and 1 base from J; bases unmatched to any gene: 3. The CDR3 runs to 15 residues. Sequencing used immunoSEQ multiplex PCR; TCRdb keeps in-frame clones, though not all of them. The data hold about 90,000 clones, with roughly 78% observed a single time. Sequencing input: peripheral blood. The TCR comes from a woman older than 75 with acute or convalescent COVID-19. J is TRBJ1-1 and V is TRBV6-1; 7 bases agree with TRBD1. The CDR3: CASSEVGTANTEAFF. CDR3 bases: TGTGCCAGCAGTGAAGTCGGGACAGCGAACACTGAAGCTTTCTTT.